Listed below are T cell receptor beta chains from one sample, sequenced in a study of blood T cell repertoires in COVID-19. The assay was immunoSEQ multiplex PCR, and TCRdb's table has in-frame clones only and misses some. This sample has about 100,000 clones, with about 84% found just once. The sample was peripheral blood. The source is a human donor in a cohort sampled during active COVID-19. Both conserved end residues are part of each CDR3. Fields, in order: clone size, D gene, J gene, V gene, CDR3 protein, CDR3 DNA. The D gene is left open where the match is weak. Expanded clones get a size class; other rows say once, few or many, or leave the size out.

. . TRBJ2-5 TRBV5-1 CASSFGLAWREETQYF TGCGCCAGCAGCTTTGGGCTAGCCTGGAGAGAAGAGACCCAGTACTTC
. . TRBJ2-7 TRBV5-1 CASSLDPRSSYEQYF TGCGCCAGCAGCTTGGATCCGAGGAGCTCCTACGAGCAGTACTTC
. TRBD2 TRBJ2-3 TRBV9 CASSTSGGLDTQYF TGTGCCAGCTCGACTAGCGGGGGCCTAGATACGCAGTATTTT
. . TRBJ1-1 TRBV5-4 CASSTQGRDTEAFF TGTGCCAGCAGCACACAGGGACGGGACACTGAAGCTTTCTTT
. TRBD2 TRBJ2-5 TRBV19 CASSRGLAGGAETQYF TGTGCCAGTAGTAGGGGACTAGCGGGGGGAGCAGAGACCCAGTACTTC
. TRBD1 TRBJ1-4 TRBV5-1 CASSLETGLYREKLFF TGCGCCAGCAGCTTAGAGACAGGGTTATATAGGGAAAAACTGTTTTTT
. . TRBJ2-5 TRBV7-9 CASSLRRGGETQYF TGTGCCAGCAGCTTACGCAGGGGCGGCGAGACCCAGTACTTC
. . TRBJ2-1 TRBV11-2 CASSPRRTTTYNEQFF TGTGCCAGCAGTCCGAGGAGGACTACTACCTACAATGAGCAGTTCTTC
few . TRBJ1-6 TRBV6-2/TRBV6-3 CASSKQDHLHF TGTGCCAGCAGTAAACAGGATCACCTCCACTTT
. . TRBJ1-1 TRBV13 CASQGGAHTEAFF TGTGCCAGCCAAGGGGGGGCGCACACTGAAGCTTTCTTT
once . TRBJ2-2 TRBV9 CASSVGFADTGELFF TGTGCCAGCAGCGTAGGCTTTGCGGACACCGGGGAGCTGTTTTTT
. . TRBJ1-1 TRBV7-2 CASSIREKRTEAFF TGTGCCAGCAGCATCCGGGAGAAGCGCACTGAAGCTTTCTTT
. . TRBJ2-1 TRBV3-1/TRBV3-2 CASSPEVGQVYNEQFF TGTGCCAGCAGCCCTGAAGTGGGGCAGGTCTACAATGAGCAGTTCTTC
once . TRBJ2-1 TRBV3-1/TRBV3-2 CASSYYNEQFF TGTGCCAGCAGCTACTACAATGAGCAGTTCTTC
. . TRBJ2-7 TRBV27 CASSLLRGRNEQYF TGTGCCAGCAGTTTACTCAGGGGAAGGAACGAGCAGTACTTC
. TRBD1 TRBJ2-1 TRBV18 CASSPLQGKYNEQFF TGTGCCAGCTCACCATTACAGGGGAAGTACAATGAGCAGTTCTTC
. . TRBJ2-3 TRBV5-1 CASSPGGSGGTDTQYF TGCGCCAGCAGCCCTGGCGGTAGCGGCGGCACAGATACGCAGTATTTT
medium-sized TRBD2 TRBJ2-1 TRBV11-2 CASSLGKTSGRPSVEQFF TGTGCCAGCAGCTTAGGTAAGACTAGCGGGAGACCTAGCGTGGAGCAGTTCTTC
. TRBD2 TRBJ2-7 TRBV19 CASSRGLAGEYEQYF TGTGCCAGTAGTAGGGGACTAGCGGGAGAGTACGAGCAGTACTTC
. TRBD1 TRBJ1-1 TRBV13 CASSSDNPTGGWDTEAFF TGTGCCAGCAGCTCCGATAACCCCACAGGGGGTTGGGACACTGAAGCTTTCTTT
. TRBD1 TRBJ2-7 TRBV10-1 CASSESRQGSYEQYF TGCGCCAGCAGTGAGTCAAGACAGGGGTCCTACGAGCAGTACTTC
. . TRBJ2-4 TRBV7-9 CASSPSGGLNIQYF TGTGCCAGCAGCCCGAGCGGCGGGCTAAACATTCAGTACTTC